The sequence of this T cell receptor beta chain was determined in a study of circulating CD8 cells and anti-PD-1 response in melanoma (TCRdb year 2020). With respect to the entire study: Patients received nivolumab intravenously at 3 mg/kg every 2 weeks. Patients with complete or partial responses were counted as responders, while patients with stable or progressive disease (RECIST v1.1) were counted as non-responders. PD-1 on on-treatment samples was detected using a biotinylated anti-human IgG4 antibody. Of the approximately 13 patients in the melanoma cohort, anti-PD-1 was received as first-line therapy by seven patients, and prior targeted therapy or immunotherapy had been received by six patients. A total of 11 melanoma patients were included in the TCR repertoire analysis, 4 of them responders and 7 non-responders.

The run used a NextSeq 500. The QIAseq Immune Repertoire RNA Library Kit, Human TCR Panel, was used to prepare TCR libraries from 15 ng of total RNA. The TCR libraries were sequenced on an Illumina NextSeq using a Mid Output V2 kit and asymmetric 261x41 paired-end reads. Each TCR library was diluted to 4 nM, pooled, denatured and loaded at approximately 0.97 pM. As for how the authors treated the data: The QIAGEN GeneGlobe Data Analysis Center was used to process TCR FASTQ files, and downstream analysis was done in R 3.5.2. To get clonality, Shannon entropy was normalized by the log of the number of unique productive sequences and the result was subtracted from one. For each subset, Fisher exact tests at 5% FDR were used to find TRA or TRB clonotypes whose abundance differed between baseline and M1. Differentially abundant clonotypes were grouped as emerging, expanding, contracting or non-expanding/contracting. Repertoire overlap between patients was measured with Morisita's overlap index. The raw public reads went through TCRdb reprocessing: fastp at Q25, MiXCR clone calling, in-frame beta chains kept. CDR3 protein sequences are deduplicated, and each keeps its most common genes and DNA. TCRdb's processing, not the study's, gives the V and J calls here. Recorded for this sample are about 1,000 distinct CDR3 sequences; under 8.5% of them occurred a single time. The top ten hold about 15% of the sample.

Taking its sample share into account, this clonotype is large (0.1 to 1%). The antigen this receptor binds is unknown. No base quality values were provided; no much bigger clone lies one nucleotide off. Using a BD FACSAria II cell sorter, four subsets defined by PD-1 and/or TIGIT were sorted from live CD3+CD8+TCRalphabeta+ cells. To characterize relevance to anti-PD-1 therapy response, circulating CD8 T cells were sorted into four subsets based on PD-1 and TIGIT expression. From each sorted CD8 T-cell subset, both TCR alpha and TCR beta chains were sequenced. Peripheral blood was collected at three points: before the first anti-PD-1 injection, after two injections and after four injections. PBMCs were immediately isolated by Ficoll gradient centrifugation. Until use, PBMCs were stored frozen in liquid nitrogen in RPMI containing approximately 19% FCS and about 9.4% DMSO. After thawing, PBMCs were stained with a viability dye plus antibodies against CD3, CD8alpha, TCRalphabeta, PD-1 and TIGIT. The RNeasy Kit was used to extract total RNA, and all samples had a RIN greater than 7.

Study-level results and caveats: Because tumor material was not accessible, tumor reactivity was instead assessed by peptide assays on expanded sorted subsets. Repertoires were mostly private between subsets, with fewer than 7.5% of TRB clonotypes shared at M1, and the greatest sharing occurred between DPOS and TIGIT. Because material was limited, most experiments were generally run without replicates. The cohort included both treatment-naive and previously treated patients, and the authors noted that this mix could influence results. The highest diversity was observed in the DNEG repertoire, similar and higher clonality was shown by the PD-1 and DPOS repertoires, and the lowest diversity was found in the TIGIT repertoires. Only baseline and M1 samples, drawn from a small cohort with few responders, went into the published TCR repertoire comparisons.

Cut back by 2 bases and 3 bases, the V and J ends lie 7 bases apart. The germline V gene gives CDR1 as MDHEN and CDR2 as SYDVKM. From the cysteine up to the phenylalanine, the CDR3 has a length of 13 residues. Left in the record is the CDR3 DNA by itself, 39 bases read in frame from the first base. The sequencing used CD8+ T cells from PBMCs, collected at baseline or after one month of anti-PD-1 therapy (not recorded which). The TCR originated in a human donor with melanoma. The V and J segments used are TRBV28 and TRBJ1-1; no D gene is confidently identified. The DNA sequence is given as TGTGCCAGCAGTTTACCGGGAGACACTGAAGCTTTCTTT. It translates to CASSLPGDTEAFF.